This paragraph covers one T cell receptor (beta chain) sequence. Sequencing ends 3 residues short of the CDR3 end; the germline J gene provides the rest. Method: immunoSEQ multiplex PCR; TCRdb's copy keeps in-frame clones and lacks some. The sample includes approximately 17,000 clones. This entry comes from a study of T cells in women clearing cervical HPV infection. Germline assignment: CDR1 SGHNT and CDR2 YYREEE (reference sequence). With V trimmed by 4 bases and J by 5 bases, 9 bases remained unmatched. The CDR3 runs to 16 residues. Prevalent HPV16 infections were excluded; only incident single HPV16 infections included. HPV was found by MY09/MY11 PCR and dot-blot genotyping.

This chain joins TRBV5-4 and TRBJ1-6, with 7 positions matching TRBD1. The receptor comes from a woman between 18 and 70 years old with a cervical HPV16 infection that either progressed to CIN3+ or cleared (not recorded which). Sequencing was done on a sample of blood buffy coat. The part of the CDR3 DNA that was read is TGTGCCAGCAGCGGAGGGACAGCCCCTCATAATTCACCC. It translates to CASSGGTAPHNSP. The whole CDR3 protein is CASSGGTAPHNSPLHF.